This T cell receptor (beta chain) was sequenced in a study of cytomegalovirus exposure and HLA in healthy donors. The CDR3 totals 15 residues. The J segment lost 8 bases and the V segment lost 7 bases, leaving 13 bases of the junction unmatched. Germline CDR1 and CDR2: SGHTA and FQGNSA. The primer mix had 60 Vbeta and 13 Jbeta primers. The protocol was immunoSEQ multiplex PCR, while the TCRdb copy is restricted to in-frame clones and leaves out a portion. The sample carries over 200,000 clones, roughly 75% recorded once. General observations from the study: Some segments of the V type, notably TRBV6-2 and TRBV6-3, were excluded as indistinguishable.

A note on this clone: Antigen: not known.

Sequencing was performed on PBMCs. This TCR came from a young woman in good health and CMV-seronegative. This chain uses TRBV7-2 with TRBJ2-1, with 8 bases aligning to TRBD2. The CDR3, as DNA: TGTGCCAGCACCCCACCGAGACTAGCGTTCGATGAGCAGTTCTTC. It translates to CASTPPRLAFDEQFF.